The next 10 T cell receptor beta chains were all read from a single sample in a study of B cell selection in AIRE deficiency (dated by TCRdb to the late 2010s). Regulatory T cells were sorted as cells that were CD4+CD25hiCD127low/negative. The method was the immunoSEQ multiplex PCR assay. Here the immuneACCESS table is served through TCRdb, limited to in-frame sequences with V and J called. Missing clones are a known gap in these copies; in checked studies unresolved V genes cover under half, and the rest lacks a known reason. Counted in this sample were over 15,000 clones; 93% of them appeared once. Under 0.9% of the sample lies in the top ten. The sequencing input was CD4+CD25+ Tregs sorted from PBMCs. The receptor set was obtained from a human donor in good health.

CDR3 residues: CASSIVRGSVNSNQPQHF. CDR3 in DNA: TGTGCCAGTAGTATAGTGCGCGGATCGGTGAATAGCAATCAGCCCCAGCATTTT. The chain joins TRBV19 to TRBJ1-5; D gene uncertain. Trimming left V 1 base short and J 0 bases short, with 16 bases between. The CDR3 is 18 residues long. Germline-derived CDR1 and CDR2 are LNHDA and SQIVND (reference sequence).

CDR3 in amino acids: CASDRDRGILNQPQHF. CDR3 sequence (DNA): TGTGCCAGTGACCGGGACAGGGGAATCCTCAATCAGCCCCAGCATTTT. The J gene is TRBJ1-5, the V gene TRBV19; 10 nucleotides match TRBD1. V was pared by 8 bases and J by 3 bases, with 10 bases of the junction left unmatched. This CDR3 region has 16 residues. Germline assignment: CDR1 LNHDA and CDR2 SQIVND (reference sequence).

The rearrangement links TRBV28 to TRBJ2-4, with a tentative D call TRBD1 (7 bases). CDR1 is MDHEN and CDR2 is SYDVKM in the germline V gene. V gave up 11 bases and J gave up 1 base, with 18 bases separating them. The length of the CDR3 is 15 residues. The CDR3 loop reads CAVEGASLAKNIQYF. Written as DNA, the CDR3 is TGTGCCGTGGAGGGGGCATCCCTGGCCAAAAACATTCAGTACTTC.

This clone is deemed medium-sized. This chain joins TRBV7-6 and TRBJ1-1; 9 bases line up with TRBD1. The J segment lost 3 bases and the V segment lost 5 bases, leaving 7 bases of the junction unmatched. CDR3 length: 15 amino acids. Germline CDR1 and CDR2: SGHVS and FNYEAQ. The CDR3: CASSPWTGEDTEAFF. Here the CDR3 DNA reads TGTGCCAGCAGCCCATGGACAGGGGAGGACACTGAAGCTTTCTTT.

This clone was seen just once. This sequence joins TRBV5-4 and TRBJ2-7, with 9 bases lining up with TRBD1. The CDR3 length is 13 residues. V shed 4 bases and J 7 bases; nucleotides not matched to a gene: 6. Germline V gives CDR1 SGHNT, CDR2 YYREEE (reference sequence). CDR3 amino acids: CASSPGQGVEQYF. Written as DNA, the CDR3 is TGTGCCAGCAGCCCGGGACAGGGCGTGGAGCAGTACTTC.

This clone has more than one count but fewer than ten. The chain is built from TRBV2 and TRBJ2-1; D gene uncertain. Germline V gene lookup returns CDR1 SNHLY and CDR2 FYNNEI. The CDR3 consists of 12 residues. V gave up 5 bases and J gave up 7 bases, with 9 bases separating them. CDR3 residues: CASSFRWNEQFF. In DNA form, the CDR3 reads TGTGCCAGCAGTTTCCGTTGGAATGAGCAGTTCTTC.

The J gene is TRBJ1-2, the V gene TRBV28, with D possibly matching TRBD1 (6 bases). Per germline, CDR1 MDHEN and CDR2 SYDVKM. V lost 2 bases, J lost 5 bases, and 15 bases lay in between. CDR3 length: 15 amino acids. CDR3 coding DNA: TGTGCCAGCAGTTTAAATGGGGGCGGGAGGTATGGCTACACCTTC. Translating it yields CASSLNGGGRYGYTF.

The gene calls are TRBV5-4 and TRBJ2-5; 14 nucleotides align to TRBD2. This CDR3 contains 16 residues. The J segment lost 2 bases and the V segment lost 4 bases, leaving 4 bases of the junction unmatched. Germline CDR1 SGHNT, CDR2 YYREEE (reference sequence). The CDR3 nucleotides are TGTGCCAGCAGCCGGACTAGCGGGAGGCGACAAGAGACCCAGTACTTC. Amino acid sequence: CASSRTSGRRQETQYF.

This clone appeared a few times. The chain uses TRBV27 and TRBJ2-6, with D unresolved. Between the trimmed V and J ends, which lost 3 bases and 0 bases, there was a span of 3 bases. This CDR3 region has 14 residues. Germline V gene lookup returns CDR1 MNHEY and CDR2 SMNVEV (reference sequence). The CDR3 DNA reads TGTGCCAGCAGTTTTAGCTCTGGGGCCAACGTCCTGACTTTC. Protein: CASSFSSGANVLTF.

The J gene is TRBJ2-7, the V gene TRBV5-1; no clear D gene. The germline CDR1 and CDR2 sequences are SGHRS and YFSETQ. This CDR3 is 13 amino acids long. Between the trimmed V and J ends, which lost 0 bases and 2 bases, there was a span of 6 bases. CDR3: CASSLGPAYEQYF. As DNA, the CDR3 is TGCGCCAGCAGCTTGGGACCGGCCTACGAGCAGTACTTC.